Sequencing of this T cell receptor beta chain was carried out in a study of Graves' ophthalmopathy and Graves' hyperthyroidism. The wider study: Blood was drawn at initial diagnosis, before any treatment.

This clonotype has only a few counts. No antigen is known for it. Findings and caveats of the study: Blood contained most expanded thyroid clonotypes exceeding 0.001 frequency.

V lost 5 bases and J 7 bases, leaving 12 bases between the germline ends. Germline CDR1 is MDHEN and CDR2 is SYDVKM. CDR3 length: 13 residues. The authors amplified TCR beta CDR3 regions, and they did so from RNA transcripts for repertoire sequencing. Amplification began with first-round RT-PCR using HTBI primers, then second-round multiplex PCR was performed. MiXCR, run by TCRdb on the multiplex PCR reads, gives a single entry per CDR3 protein. The sample lists some 160,000 distinct CDR3 sequences, 35% to 45% occurring once. Disease in donors with ophthalmopathy had moderate-to-severe activity, CAS ≥3, NOSPECS ≥4 and under 3 months' duration. The authors diagnosed from clinical symptoms, serum thyroxine, TRAb, thyroid ultrasound and orbital computed tomography.

The chain couples TRBV28 to TRBJ1-5; tentative D call: TRBD1 (5 bases). This TCR derives from a man aged 30-40 years with Graves' ophthalmopathy. Sequencing was carried out using peripheral blood. CDR3 region: CASSPTGRQPQHF. CDR3 sequence (DNA): TGTGCCAGCAGTCCGACGGGGCGCCAGCCCCAGCATTTT.